This TCR beta chain stems from a study of tissue T cells after allogeneic stem cell transplantation. General study results and limits: Limitations included a small, clinically heterogeneous cohort and limited sampling depth.

Trimming stripped 4 bases from V and 0 bases from J, with 13 bases between. The CDR3 is 15 residues long. The germline CDR1 and CDR2 sequences are SGHLS and HYDKME. CDR3 sequences, V/J genes, frequencies and template counts came from survey-depth TCRbeta sequencing. Using immunoSEQ multiplex PCR, the repertoire was profiled, and TCRdb retains in-frame clones only, with some absent. Altogether thousands of clones are present, about 46% being singletons, with the ten largest covering roughly 3.5%. In its sample, this clone is medium-sized. Its antigen remains unidentified. The germline and genes are mouse ones. The read comes to an end 1 residue before the CDR3 does, leaving the germline J gene to fill in the end. The time point denotes: mouse harvest day 7 after allogeneic transplant. Each mouse received 10^7 T-cell-depleted marrow cells plus 10^6 splenic CD5+ T cells by tail vein.

The origin of this receptor is a female BALB/c mouse given C57BL/6 T cells with graft-versus-host disease after an allogeneic hematopoietic cell transplant. Sequencing input: gut tissue. The rearrangement joins TRBV12-2 to TRBJ2-3, with a possible D match to TRBD1 (6 bases). CDR3 amino acids: CASSPHRVSAETLYF. The sequenced CDR3 bases are TGTGCCAGCTCCCCTCACAGGGTCAGTGCAGAAACGCTGTAT. Full variable domain (missing parts from reference TRBV12-2 and TRBJ2-3): NSGVVQSPRYIIKGKGERSILKCIPISGHLSVAWYQQTQGQELKFFIQHYDKMERDKGNLPSRFSVQQFDDYHSEMNMSALELEDSAVYFCASSPHRVSAETLYFGSGTRLTVL.